The T cell receptor beta chain under discussion was sequenced for a study of T cell responses to AZD1222 COVID-19 vaccine. The CDR3 sequence is 13 residues long. Germline CDR1 is KGHSH and CDR2 is LQKENI. Trimming took off 5 bases at V and 9 bases at J, with 11 bases between the two ends. Generated by immunoSEQ multiplex PCR, the TCRdb table keeps only in-frame clones and is missing some. Of 150,000 to 200,000 clones in the sample, roughly 90% were seen once. This clone was observed once. The sequence came from an adult in good health. J is TRBJ1-6 and V is TRBV18; D call uncertain. Specimen: peripheral blood, collected on day 0 of AZD1222 vaccination. The CDR3 spells CASSTEIGSPLHF. CDR3 nucleotide sequence: TGTGCCAGCTCAACTGAGATTGGTTCACCCCTCCACTTT. The full variable domain, its missing parts supplied by reference TRBV18 and TRBJ1-6, is NAGVMQNPRHLVRRRGQEARLRCSPMKGHSHVYWYRQLPEEGLKFMVYLQKENIIDESGMPKERFSAEFPKEGPSILRIQQVVRGDSAAYFCASSTEIGSPLHFGNGTRLTVT.